A selection of T cell receptor beta chains follows, all from one sample in a study of immune cell composition in non-small cell lung cancer. The data were produced by immunoSEQ multiplex PCR, yet TCRdb's version contains in-frame clones alone and is incomplete. The profile shows approximately 2,000 clones, roughly 87% of them singletons. The source material was lung tumor tissue. All receptors derive from a human donor with non-small cell lung cancer. The conserved cysteine and the conserved F or W are not part of the CDR3 here.

V gene: TRBV7-3
CDR3 protein: ASSLIALAGGLYNEQF

V gene: TRBV7-6
CDR3 protein: ASSRLEGSRGLGDTEAF

V gene: TRBV11-3
CDR3 protein: ASSSRRGAHGYT

V gene: TRBV6-5
CDR3 protein: ASSVSGGRAGELF

V gene: TRBV5-4
CDR3 protein: ASSLGQGVNTEAF

V gene: TRBV7-9
CDR3 protein: ASSLVSGNEKLF

V gene: TRBV28
CDR3 protein: ASSPDRVPYEQY

V gene: TRBV15
CDR3 protein: ATSMGTVNTGELF

V gene: TRBV28
CDR3 protein: ASSFSRVGNQPQH

V gene: TRBV28
CDR3 protein: ASSLYEGSALRTLH

V gene: TRBV5-1
CDR3 protein: ASSKGLSFGEQY

V gene: TRBV10-3
CDR3 protein: ATIAGQGQETQY

V gene: TRBV5-8
CDR3 protein: ASSFHRRVRITEAF

V gene: TRBV5-6
CDR3 protein: ASSREDRGTDTQY

V gene: TRBV5-1
CDR3 protein: ASSLNVGTQY

V gene: TRBV5-8
CDR3 protein: ASRLAGAGYNEQF

V gene: TRBV7-2
CDR3 protein: ASSSWDRGQETQY

V gene: TRBV5-1
CDR3 protein: ASSLRTGGSHEQY

V gene: TRBV7-9
CDR3 protein: ASSLDTATDTQY

V gene: TRBV28
CDR3 protein: ASSFVWASGVTDTQY

V gene: TRBV7-9
CDR3 protein: ASSGPGNEKLF

V gene: TRBV28
CDR3 protein: ASSSLESSGRLETQY

V gene: TRBV7-9
CDR3 protein: ASSFAGVGETQY

V gene: TRBV5-1
CDR3 protein: ASSLDRGGNSGNTIY

V gene: TRBV6-1
CDR3 protein: ASRSDRNTEAF

V gene: TRBV28
CDR3 protein: ASSLSAGSRSSYNEQF

V gene: TRBV5-1
CDR3 protein: ASSPFQGWSYNEQF

V gene: TRBV30
CDR3 protein: AGSGLAGDNEQF

V gene: TRBV5-6
CDR3 protein: ASSLPSGTTTDTQY

V gene: TRBV7-6
CDR3 protein: ASSLVDRVGEQY

V gene: TRBV11-3
CDR3 protein: ASSLVGTSVIADTQY

V gene: TRBV9
CDR3 protein: ASSALGGRGNIQY

V gene: TRBV7-2
CDR3 protein: ASSLVGGIQETQY

V gene: TRBV18
CDR3 protein: ASSPLGQKNTEAF

V gene: TRBV27
CDR3 protein: ASSPRLAGYNEQF

V gene: TRBV5-1
CDR3 protein: ASSLGGQGYSPLH

V gene: TRBV7-8
CDR3 protein: ASSLVGGSTDTQY

V gene: TRBV6-6
CDR3 protein: ASSLGTGEAF

V gene: TRBV27
CDR3 protein: ASSLSRTGKYEQY

V gene: TRBV9
CDR3 protein: ASSAGQGVVGELF

V gene: TRBV6-1
CDR3 protein: ASSVPPLHSYQPQH